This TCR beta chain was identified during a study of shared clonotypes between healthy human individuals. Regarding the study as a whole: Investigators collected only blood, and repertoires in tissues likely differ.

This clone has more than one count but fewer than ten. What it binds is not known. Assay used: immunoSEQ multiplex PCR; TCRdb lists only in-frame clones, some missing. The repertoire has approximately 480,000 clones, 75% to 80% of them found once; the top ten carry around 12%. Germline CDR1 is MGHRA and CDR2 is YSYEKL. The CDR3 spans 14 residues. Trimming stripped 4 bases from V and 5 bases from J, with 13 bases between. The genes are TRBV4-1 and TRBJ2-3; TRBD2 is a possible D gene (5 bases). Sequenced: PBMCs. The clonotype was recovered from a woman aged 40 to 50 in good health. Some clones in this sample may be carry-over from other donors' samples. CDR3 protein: CASSRGSWEDTQYF. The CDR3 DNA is TGCGCCAGCAGCCGCGGGTCGTGGGAAGATACGCAGTATTTT.